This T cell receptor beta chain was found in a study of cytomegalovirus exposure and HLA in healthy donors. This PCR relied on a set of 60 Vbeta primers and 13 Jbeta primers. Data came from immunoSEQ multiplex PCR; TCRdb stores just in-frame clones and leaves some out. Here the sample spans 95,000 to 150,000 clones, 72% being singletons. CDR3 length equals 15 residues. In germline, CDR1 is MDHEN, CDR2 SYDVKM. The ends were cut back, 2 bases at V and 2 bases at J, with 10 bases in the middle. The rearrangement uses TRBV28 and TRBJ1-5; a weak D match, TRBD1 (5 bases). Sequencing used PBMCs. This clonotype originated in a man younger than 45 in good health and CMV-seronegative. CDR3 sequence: CASSLHGGGNQPQHF. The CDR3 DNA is TGTGCCAGCAGTTTACATGGAGGGGGCAATCAGCCCCAGCATTTT. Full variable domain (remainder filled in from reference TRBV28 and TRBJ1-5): DVKVTQSSRYLVKRTGEKVFLECVQDMDHENMFWYRQDPGLGLRLIYFSYDVKMKEKGDIPEGYSVSREKKERFSLILESASTNQTSMYLCASSLHGGGNQPQHFGDGTRLSIL.